The rows below give T cell receptor beta chains drawn from one sample of a study of breast tumors, draining lymph nodes, adjacent tissues. MiXCR, applied by TCRdb to the multiplex PCR reads, yields one record per CDR3 protein. The table shows fewer than 140,000 distinct CDR3 sequences, with roughly 29% occurring only once. Sequenced material: axillary lymph node tissue. The receptors derive from a female donor with breast cancer. Some clones in this sample may be carry-over from other donors' samples. Each CDR3 is given with its conserved first and last residue. The D gene is left open where the match is weak. Size is stated for part of the rows, as once, few or many counts, or as a class when the clone is expanded.

clone size	V gene	CDR3 length	J gene	D gene	CDR3 protein	CDR3 DNA
many	TRBV19	16	TRBJ2-5	TRBD1	CASSKGQGGPKETQYF	TGTGCCAGTAGTAAGGGACAGGGGGGTCCTAAAGAGACCCAGTACTTC
many	TRBV7-8	17	TRBJ2-1	.	CASSLAPWGGASSEQFF	TGTGCCAGCAGCTTAGCGCCCTGGGGAGGAGCATCGTCTGAGCAGTTCTTC
many	TRBV12-3/TRBV12-4	14	TRBJ1-5	.	CASSLSGFGQPQHF	TGTGCCAGCAGTTTGTCGGGGTTCGGTCAGCCCCAGCATTTT
many	TRBV7-2	15	TRBJ2-3	TRBD2	CASSLSAAGADTQYF	TGTGCCAGCAGCCTCTCAGCAGCGGGGGCAGATACGCAGTATTTT
many	TRBV7-4	15	TRBJ2-3	.	CASSSYRALTDTQYF	TGTGCCAGCAGCTCTTACAGGGCCCTCACAGATACGCAGTATTTT
.	TRBV28	14	TRBJ1-5	.	CASSEQGWSGPQHF	TGTGCCAGCAGCGAACAGGGTTGGTCGGGGCCCCAGCATTTT
many	TRBV5-4	17	TRBJ1-6	.	CASSLGPGSGVNSPLHF	TGTGCCAGCAGCTTGGGACCGGGCTCCGGGGTGAATTCACCCCTCCACTTT
many	TRBV12-3/TRBV12-4	14	TRBJ2-2	.	CASSFAWGTGELFF	TGTGCCAGCAGTTTCGCCTGGGGAACCGGGGAGCTGTTTTTT
many	TRBV5-4	13	TRBJ2-3	.	CASSLVGGDTQYF	TGTGCCAGCAGCTTAGTTGGCGGGGATACGCAGTATTTT
many	TRBV20-1	14	TRBJ2-3	TRBD1	CSASRGPTRDTQYF	TGCAGTGCTAGTAGGGGGCCCACTCGAGATACGCAGTATTTT
.	TRBV19	16	TRBJ2-1	TRBD2	CASSPSGARVYSEQFF	TGTGCCAGTAGTCCTAGCGGGGCGAGGGTATACAGTGAGCAGTTCTTC
once	TRBV6-5	11	TRBJ2-7	.	CTSSHHYEQYF	TGTACCAGCAGTCACCACTACGAGCAGTACTTC
many	TRBV6-2/TRBV6-3	16	TRBJ1-2	.	CASSPERTDSNYGYTF	TGTGCCAGCAGCCCCGAGCGGACGGACTCTAACTATGGCTACACCTTC
many	TRBV6-2/TRBV6-3	15	TRBJ1-6	.	CASRPQREVTSPLHF	TGTGCCAGCAGACCCCAGAGGGAGGTCACTTCACCCCTCCACTTT
many	TRBV19	15	TRBJ1-5	.	CASSIGGAGNQPQHF	TGTGCCAGTAGTATTGGTGGGGCTGGCAATCAGCCCCAGCATTTT
few	TRBV20-1	13	TRBJ1-1	.	CSAIGFLNTEAFF	TGCAGTGCTATAGGTTTTTTGAACACTGAAGCTTTCTTT
.	TRBV20-1	13	TRBJ2-5	.	CSARAEVEETQYF	TGCAGTGCTAGAGCTGAGGTGGAGGAGACCCAGTACTTC
.	TRBV7-9	15	TRBJ1-6	.	CASSSLDGGIPPLHF	TGTGCCAGCAGCAGCTTGGACGGGGGAATTCCACCCCTCCACTTT
many	TRBV9	18	TRBJ2-6	.	CASSVESGSPSGANVLTF	TGTGCCAGCAGCGTAGAATCAGGTTCCCCTTCTGGGGCCAACGTCCTGACTTTC
many	TRBV7-9	15	TRBJ1-3	TRBD1	CASSLTGVGGNTIYF	TGTGCCAGCTCCCTAACAGGGGTTGGAGGAAACACCATATATTTT
many	TRBV12-3/TRBV12-4	11	TRBJ2-1	.	CASSLGMLQFF	TGTGCCAGCAGTTTAGGTATGCTTCAGTTCTTC
many	TRBV6-6	15	TRBJ1-2	.	CASSYPRQAHYGYTF	TGTGCCAGCAGTTACCCTAGACAGGCCCACTATGGCTACACCTTC
.	TRBV4-2	15	TRBJ2-7	.	CASSPGLEGGREQYF	TGTGCCAGCAGCCCAGGGCTGGAGGGGGGGAGAGAGCAGTACTTC
many	TRBV7-3	19	TRBJ2-3	TRBD2	CASLGGEASGRGGTDTQYF	TGTGCCAGCCTGGGGGGGGAGGCTAGCGGGAGGGGGGGTACAGATACGCAGTATTTT
many	TRBV6-2/TRBV6-3	15	TRBJ1-2	.	CASSHSGRGSYGYTF	TGTGCCAGCAGTCACTCGGGCAGGGGTTCCTATGGCTACACCTTC
.	TRBV9	16	TRBJ2-7	TRBD2	CASSDRLAGVNNEQYF	TGTGCCAGCAGCGACAGACTAGCGGGAGTAAACAACGAGCAGTACTTC
many	TRBV6-5	13	TRBJ2-3	.	CASRAPSTDTQYF	TGTGCCAGCAGGGCTCCTAGCACAGATACGCAGTATTTT
many	TRBV7-3	13	TRBJ2-3	TRBD2	CASSLGGTSTQYF	TGTGCCAGCAGCTTAGGTGGGACTAGCACGCAGTATTTT
many	TRBV4-3	14	TRBJ2-2	.	CASTLGPNTGELFF	TGCGCCAGCACCCTGGGCCCGAACACCGGGGAGCTGTTTTTT
many	TRBV15	12	TRBJ2-1	.	CATSRGHNEQFF	TGTGCCACCAGCAGAGGACACAATGAGCAGTTCTTC
many	TRBV27	13	TRBJ2-7	.	CASSPKADYEQYF	TGTGCCAGCAGTCCAAAAGCAGATTACGAGCAGTACTTC
.	TRBV6-6	14	TRBJ1-2	TRBD1	CASIAPGQGYGYTF	TGTGCCAGCATCGCCCCGGGACAGGGCTATGGTTACACCTTC
many	TRBV24-1	16	TRBJ2-1	.	CATSDPGRGRNNEQFF	TGTGCCACCAGTGACCCGGGCAGGGGACGGAACAATGAGCAGTTCTTC
many	TRBV6-6	12	TRBJ2-7	.	CASSHSPYEQYF	TGTGCCAGCAGTCACTCCCCCTACGAGCAGTACTTC
many	TRBV7-7	15	TRBJ2-1	TRBD1	CASSPDRTIYNEQFF	TGTGCTAGCAGCCCGGACAGGACCATCTACAATGAGCAGTTCTTC
many	TRBV20-1	15	TRBJ2-7	TRBD2	CSVIPGLAGSYEQYF	TGCAGTGTTATACCGGGACTAGCGGGGTCCTACGAGCAGTACTTC
many	TRBV18	16	TRBJ2-2	.	CASSPYTEWYTGELFF	TGTGCCAGCTCACCATACACCGAGTGGTACACCGGGGAGCTGTTTTTT
many	TRBV6-6	17	TRBJ1-2	.	CASSYSNRQSDLSGYTF	TGTGCCAGCAGTTACTCTAACAGACAGTCGGACCTCTCTGGCTACACCTTC